The T cell receptor beta chain described here comes from a study of blood T cell repertoires in COVID-19. Study summary: Samples of COVID-19 (acute and convalescent) were obtained from the United States, Italy and Spain.

In the authors' workflow: Estimation of nucleated cell counts was performed using reference gene primer amplification. Here immunoSEQ multiplex PCR was the method, and the copy in TCRdb shows in-frame clones only, minus some. V and J calls and clone size are copied from that table; D and trimming were computed from the DNA. This table has some 130,000 clones, around 82% appearing once. CDR1 is LNHNV, CDR2 YYDKDF, per germline (reference sequence). V shed 8 bases and J shed 1 base, with 11 bases lying between them. This CDR3 comprises 13 residues. This sequence originates from a man aged 55 to 69 with acute or convalescent COVID-19. Sequences were obtained from peripheral blood. The chain is built from TRBV15 and TRBJ1-1, with D unclear. CDR3 region: CATRIRGNTEAFF. The CDR3 DNA sequence: TGTGCCACCCGAATCCGGGGGAACACTGAAGCTTTCTTT.